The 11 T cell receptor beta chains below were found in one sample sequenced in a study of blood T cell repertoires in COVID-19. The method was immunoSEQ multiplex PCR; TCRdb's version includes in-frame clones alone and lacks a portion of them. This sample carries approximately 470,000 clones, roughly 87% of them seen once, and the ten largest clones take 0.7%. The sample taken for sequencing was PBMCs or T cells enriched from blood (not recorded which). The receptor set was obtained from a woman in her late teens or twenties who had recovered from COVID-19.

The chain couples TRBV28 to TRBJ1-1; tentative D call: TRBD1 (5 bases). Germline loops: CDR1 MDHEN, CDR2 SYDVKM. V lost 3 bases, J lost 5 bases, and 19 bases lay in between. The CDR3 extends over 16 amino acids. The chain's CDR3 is CASSLKAGQGKTEAFF. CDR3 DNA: TGTGCCAGCAGTTTGAAGGCAGGGCAAGGAAAAACTGAAGCTTTCTTT. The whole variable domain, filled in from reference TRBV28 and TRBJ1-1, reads DVKVTQSSRYLVKRTGEKVFLECVQDMDHENMFWYRQDPGLGLRLIYFSYDVKMKEKGDIPEGYSVSREKKERFSLILESASTNQTSMYLCASSLKAGQGKTEAFFGQGTRLTVV.

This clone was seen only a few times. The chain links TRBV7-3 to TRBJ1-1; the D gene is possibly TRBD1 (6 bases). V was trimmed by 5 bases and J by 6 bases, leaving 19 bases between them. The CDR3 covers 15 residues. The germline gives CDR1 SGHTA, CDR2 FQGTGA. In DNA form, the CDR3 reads TGTGCCAGCAGCCGCCAAACAGGGTTACGGGCTGAAGCTTTCTTT. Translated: CASSRQTGLRAEAFF.

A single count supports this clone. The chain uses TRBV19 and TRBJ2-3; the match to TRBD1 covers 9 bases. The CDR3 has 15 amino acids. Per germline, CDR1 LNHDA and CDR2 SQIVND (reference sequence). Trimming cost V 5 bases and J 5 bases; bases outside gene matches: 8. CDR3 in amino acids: CASSVDRGRVDTQYF. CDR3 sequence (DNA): TGTGCCAGTAGTGTGGACAGGGGTAGAGTAGATACGCAGTATTTT.

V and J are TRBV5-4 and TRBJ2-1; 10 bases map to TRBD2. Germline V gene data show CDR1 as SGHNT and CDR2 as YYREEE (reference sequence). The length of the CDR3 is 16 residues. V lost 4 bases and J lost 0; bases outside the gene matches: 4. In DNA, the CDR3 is TGTGCCAGCAGCCCAAGCGGGGGGGTCTCCTACAATGAGCAGTTCTTC. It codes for CASSPSGGVSYNEQFF.

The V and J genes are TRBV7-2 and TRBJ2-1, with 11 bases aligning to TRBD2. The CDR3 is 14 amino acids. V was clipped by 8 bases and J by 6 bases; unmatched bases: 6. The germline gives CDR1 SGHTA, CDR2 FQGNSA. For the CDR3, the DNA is TGTGCCAGCGGGTTAGCGGGGGGGTTCAATGAGCAGTTCTTC. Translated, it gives CASGLAGGFNEQFF.

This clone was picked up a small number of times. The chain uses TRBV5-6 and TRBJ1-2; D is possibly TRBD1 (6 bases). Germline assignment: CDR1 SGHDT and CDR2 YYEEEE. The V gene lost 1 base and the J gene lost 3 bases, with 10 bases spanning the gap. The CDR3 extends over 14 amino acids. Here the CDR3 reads CASSLWGLDYGYTF. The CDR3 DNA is TGTGCCAGCAGCTTGTGGGGGCTAGACTATGGCTACACCTTC.

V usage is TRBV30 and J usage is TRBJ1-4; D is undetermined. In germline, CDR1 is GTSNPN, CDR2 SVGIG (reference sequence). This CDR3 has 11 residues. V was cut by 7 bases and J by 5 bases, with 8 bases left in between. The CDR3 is CAFDTNEKLFF. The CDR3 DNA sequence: TGTGCCTTTGACACGAATGAAAAACTGTTTTTT.

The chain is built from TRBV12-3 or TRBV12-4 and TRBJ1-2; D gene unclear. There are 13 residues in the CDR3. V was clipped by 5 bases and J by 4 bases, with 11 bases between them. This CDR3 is CASSGPISYGYTF. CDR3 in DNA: TGTGCCAGCAGTGGGCCGATTTCCTATGGCTACACCTTC.

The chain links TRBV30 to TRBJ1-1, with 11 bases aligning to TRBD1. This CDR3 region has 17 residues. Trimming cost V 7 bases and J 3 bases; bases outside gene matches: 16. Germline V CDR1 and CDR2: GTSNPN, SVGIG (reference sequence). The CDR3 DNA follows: TGTGCCTACACTCCGATGGACAGGGGGCTTTGGGACACTGAAGCTTTCTTT. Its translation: CAYTPMDRGLWDTEAFF.

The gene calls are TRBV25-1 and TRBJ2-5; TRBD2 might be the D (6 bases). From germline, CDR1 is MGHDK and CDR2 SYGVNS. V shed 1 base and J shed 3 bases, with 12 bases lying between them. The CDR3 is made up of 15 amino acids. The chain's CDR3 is CASSEFTGGEETQYF. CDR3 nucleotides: TGTGCCAGCAGTGAATTTACTGGCGGGGAAGAGACCCAGTACTTC.

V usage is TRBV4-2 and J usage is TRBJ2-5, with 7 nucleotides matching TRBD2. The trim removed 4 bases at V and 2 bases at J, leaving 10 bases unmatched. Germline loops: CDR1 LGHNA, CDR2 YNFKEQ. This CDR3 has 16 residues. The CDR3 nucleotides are TGTGCCAGCAGCCTCCAATGGAGCGGGGCTCAAGAGACCCAGTACTTC. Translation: CASSLQWSGAQETQYF.